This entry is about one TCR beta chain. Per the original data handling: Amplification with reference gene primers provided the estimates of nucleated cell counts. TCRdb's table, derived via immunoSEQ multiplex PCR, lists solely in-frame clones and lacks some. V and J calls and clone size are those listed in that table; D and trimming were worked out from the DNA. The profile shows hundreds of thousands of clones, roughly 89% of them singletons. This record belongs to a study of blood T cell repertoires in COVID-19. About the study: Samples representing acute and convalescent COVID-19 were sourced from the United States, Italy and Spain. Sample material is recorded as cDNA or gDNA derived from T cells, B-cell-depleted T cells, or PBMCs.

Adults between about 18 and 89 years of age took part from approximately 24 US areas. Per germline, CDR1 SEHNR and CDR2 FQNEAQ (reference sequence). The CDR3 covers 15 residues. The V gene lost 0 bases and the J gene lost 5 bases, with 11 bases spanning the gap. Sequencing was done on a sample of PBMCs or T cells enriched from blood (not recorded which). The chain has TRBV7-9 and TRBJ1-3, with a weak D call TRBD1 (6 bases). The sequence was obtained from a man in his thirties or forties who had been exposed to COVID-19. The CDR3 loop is CASSLARQGRNTIYF. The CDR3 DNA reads TGTGCCAGCAGCTTAGCGAGGCAGGGGCGAAACACCATATATTTT.